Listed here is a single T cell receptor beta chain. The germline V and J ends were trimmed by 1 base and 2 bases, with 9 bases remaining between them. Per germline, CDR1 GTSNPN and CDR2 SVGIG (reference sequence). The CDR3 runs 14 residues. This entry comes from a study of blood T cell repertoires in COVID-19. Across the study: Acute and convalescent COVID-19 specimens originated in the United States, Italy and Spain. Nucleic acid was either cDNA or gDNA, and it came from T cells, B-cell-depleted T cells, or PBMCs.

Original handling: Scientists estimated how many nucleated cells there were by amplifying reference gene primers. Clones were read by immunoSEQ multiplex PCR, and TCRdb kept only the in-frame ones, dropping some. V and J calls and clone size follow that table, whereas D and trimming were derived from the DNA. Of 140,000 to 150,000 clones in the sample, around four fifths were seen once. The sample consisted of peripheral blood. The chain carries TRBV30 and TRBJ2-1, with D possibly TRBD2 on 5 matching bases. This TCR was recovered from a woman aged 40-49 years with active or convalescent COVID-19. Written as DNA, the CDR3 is TGTGCCTGGAGTGACGACGGGGCCTACAATGAGCAGTTCTTC. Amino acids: CAWSDDGAYNEQFF. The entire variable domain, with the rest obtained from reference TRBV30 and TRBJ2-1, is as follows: SQTIHQWPATLVQPVGSPLSLECTVEGTSNPNLYWYRQAAGRGLQLLFYSVGIGQISSEVPQNLSASRPQDRQFILSSKKLLLSDSGFYLCAWSDDGAYNEQFFGPGTRLTVL.